Sequencing of this T cell receptor (beta chain) was carried out in a study of T cell responses to AZD1222 COVID-19 vaccine. Whole-study findings and limits: Repertoire sampling occurred only after the peak T cell response. Clonal diversity was possibly underestimated, and the donors were mostly white British, with more females.

Remarks on this clone: What it binds is unknown.

The protocol was immunoSEQ multiplex PCR, while the TCRdb copy is restricted to in-frame clones and leaves out a portion. The sample records tens of thousands of clones, roughly 88% being singletons. Germline CDR1 is SGHRS and CDR2 is YFSETQ. The CDR3 is made up of 14 amino acids. The germline V and J ends were trimmed by 2 bases and 2 bases, with 7 bases remaining between them. The sequenced sample was peripheral blood, obtained 28 days after the second AZD1222 dose. The clonotype comes from an adult who received the AZD1222 COVID-19 vaccine. The chain recombines TRBV5-1 with TRBJ1-4; D may be TRBD1 (5 bases). CDR3 coding DNA: TGCGCCAGCAGCTTCGGGGCCACTAATGAAAAACTGTTTTTT. Translated, it gives CASSFGATNEKLFF.